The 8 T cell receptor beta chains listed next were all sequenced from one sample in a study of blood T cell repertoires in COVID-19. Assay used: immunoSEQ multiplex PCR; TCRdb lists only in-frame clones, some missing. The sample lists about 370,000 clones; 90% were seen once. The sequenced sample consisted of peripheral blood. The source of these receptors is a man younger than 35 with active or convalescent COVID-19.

The CDR3 DNA follows: TGTGCCAGCTCACCACCCAAACTAGCGGGAGGAAATGAGCAGTTCTTC. It yields the protein CASSPPKLAGGNEQFF. This chain uses TRBV18 with TRBJ2-1; 12 bases line up with TRBD2. J gave up 7 bases and V 0 bases, and 4 bases lay outside the gene matches. The germline V gene has CDR1 KGHSH and CDR2 LQKENI. The CDR3 runs to 16 residues.

This CDR3 is CASSSNAQFTEAFF. The CDR3 DNA follows: TGTGCCAGCAGCTCCAACGCACAGTTCACTGAAGCTTTCTTT. This chain connects TRBV7-3 to TRBJ1-1; D gene ambiguous. There are 14 residues in the CDR3. Trimming removed 4 bases at V and 4 bases at J, with 13 bases between. Germline CDR1 SGHTA, CDR2 FQGTGA.

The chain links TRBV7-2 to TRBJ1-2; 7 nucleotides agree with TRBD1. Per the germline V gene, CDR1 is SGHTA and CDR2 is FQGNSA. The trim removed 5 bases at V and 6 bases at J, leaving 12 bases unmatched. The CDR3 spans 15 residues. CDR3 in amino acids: CASSPIRDSLNGYTF. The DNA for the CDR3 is TGTGCCAGCAGCCCGATCCGGGACAGCCTGAATGGCTACACCTTC.

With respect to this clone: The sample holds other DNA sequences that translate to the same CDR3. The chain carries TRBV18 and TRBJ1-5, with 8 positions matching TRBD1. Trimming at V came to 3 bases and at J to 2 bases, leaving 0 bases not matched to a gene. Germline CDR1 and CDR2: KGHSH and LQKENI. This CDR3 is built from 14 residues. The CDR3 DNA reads TGTGCCAGCTCACCGACAGGGGGCAATCAGCCCCAGCATTTT. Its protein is CASSPTGGNQPQHF.

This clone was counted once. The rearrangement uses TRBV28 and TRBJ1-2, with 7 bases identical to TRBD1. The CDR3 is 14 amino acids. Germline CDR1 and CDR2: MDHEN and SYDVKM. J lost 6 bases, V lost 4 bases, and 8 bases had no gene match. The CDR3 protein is CASSYYRGRNGYTF. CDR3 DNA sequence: TGTGCCAGCAGTTATTACAGGGGAAGGAATGGCTACACCTTC.

The CDR3 DNA is TGTGCCAGTACCAGGACCCAGGGGGATCTCTACGAGCAGTACTTC. Its protein product is CASTRTQGDLYEQYF. The chain couples TRBV19 to TRBJ2-7, with 7 bases that match TRBD1. The CDR3 has 15 amino acids. The junction had 12 bases not matched to a gene; V was cut back by 7 bases and J by 3 bases. The germline V gene encodes CDR1 LNHDA and CDR2 SQIVND (reference sequence).

CDR3: CASSGQGGDTEAFF. CDR3 nucleotide sequence: TGTGCCAGCAGTGGACAGGGGGGGGACACTGAAGCTTTCTTT. V gene TRBV28 combines with J gene TRBJ1-1; 10 bases are a match to TRBD1. The CDR3 has 14 amino acids. The junction had 3 bases not matched to a gene; V was cut back by 5 bases and J by 3 bases. Germline V gene lookup returns CDR1 MDHEN and CDR2 SYDVKM.

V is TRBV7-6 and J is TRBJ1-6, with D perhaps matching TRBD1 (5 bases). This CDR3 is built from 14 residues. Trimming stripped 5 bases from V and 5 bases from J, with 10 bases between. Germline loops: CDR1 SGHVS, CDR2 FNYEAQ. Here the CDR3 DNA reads TGTGCCAGCAGCCGGGGACTGGATAATTCACCCCTCCACTTT. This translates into CASSRGLDNSPLHF.